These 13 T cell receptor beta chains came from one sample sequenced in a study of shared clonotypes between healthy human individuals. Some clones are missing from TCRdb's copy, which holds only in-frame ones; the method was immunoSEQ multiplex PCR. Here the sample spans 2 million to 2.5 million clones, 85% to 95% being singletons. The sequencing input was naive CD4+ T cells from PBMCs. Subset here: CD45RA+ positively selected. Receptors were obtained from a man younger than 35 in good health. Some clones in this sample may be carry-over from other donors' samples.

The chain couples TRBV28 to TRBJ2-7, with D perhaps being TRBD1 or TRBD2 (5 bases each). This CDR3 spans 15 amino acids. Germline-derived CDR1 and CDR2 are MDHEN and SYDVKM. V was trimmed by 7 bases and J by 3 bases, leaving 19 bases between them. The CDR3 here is CASTRTPGTSYEQYF. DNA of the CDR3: TGTGCCAGCACCAGAACCCCCGGGACCAGCTACGAGCAGTACTTC. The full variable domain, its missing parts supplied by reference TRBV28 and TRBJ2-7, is DVKVTQSSRYLVKRTGEKVFLECVQDMDHENMFWYRQDPGLGLRLIYFSYDVKMKEKGDIPEGYSVSREKKERFSLILESASTNQTSMYLCASTRTPGTSYEQYFGPGTRLTVT.

CDR3 nucleotide sequence: TGTGCCAGCAGTATACCGAGAAATGAAAAACTGTTTTTT. It codes for CASSIPRNEKLFF. The rearrangement uses TRBV28 and TRBJ1-4; D gene ambiguous. The germline CDR1 and CDR2 sequences are MDHEN and SYDVKM. V lost 5 bases and J 5 bases, leaving 9 bases between the germline ends. The length of the CDR3 is 13 residues.

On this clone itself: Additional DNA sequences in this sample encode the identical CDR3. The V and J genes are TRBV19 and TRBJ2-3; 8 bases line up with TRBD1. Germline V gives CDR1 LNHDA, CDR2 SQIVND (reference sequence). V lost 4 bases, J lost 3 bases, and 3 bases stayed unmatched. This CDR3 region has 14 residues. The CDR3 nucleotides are TGTGCCAGTAGTACCGGACAGGGAACAGATACGCAGTATTTT. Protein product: CASSTGQGTDTQYF.

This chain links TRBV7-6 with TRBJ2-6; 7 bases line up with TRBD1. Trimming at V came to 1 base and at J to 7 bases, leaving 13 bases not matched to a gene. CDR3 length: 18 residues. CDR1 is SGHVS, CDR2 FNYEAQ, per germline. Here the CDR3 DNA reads TGTGCCAGCAGCTTAGGGCACAGGGGCCCCCCATTAGCCAACGTCCTGACTTTC. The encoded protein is CASSLGHRGPPLANVLTF.

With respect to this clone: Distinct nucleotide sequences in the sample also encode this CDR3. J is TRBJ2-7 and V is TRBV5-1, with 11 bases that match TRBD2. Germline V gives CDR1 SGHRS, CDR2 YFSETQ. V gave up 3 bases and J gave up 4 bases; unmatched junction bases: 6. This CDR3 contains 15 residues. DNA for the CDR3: TGCGCCAGCAGCTACGGGACTAGCGGAGCTTACGAGCAGTACTTC. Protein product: CASSYGTSGAYEQYF. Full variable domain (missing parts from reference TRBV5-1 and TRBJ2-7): KAGVTQTPRYLIKTRGQQVTLSCSPISGHRSVSWYQQTPGQGLQFLFEYFSETQRNKGNFPGRFSGRQFSNSRSEMNVSTLELGDSALYLCASSYGTSGAYEQYFGPGTRLTVT.

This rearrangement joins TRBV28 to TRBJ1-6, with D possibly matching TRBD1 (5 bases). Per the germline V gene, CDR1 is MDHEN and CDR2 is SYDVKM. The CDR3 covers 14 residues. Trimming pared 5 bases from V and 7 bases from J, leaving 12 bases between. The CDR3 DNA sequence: TGTGCCAGCAGTCCGGGACCGCAAAATTCACCCCTCCACTTT. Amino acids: CASSPGPQNSPLHF.

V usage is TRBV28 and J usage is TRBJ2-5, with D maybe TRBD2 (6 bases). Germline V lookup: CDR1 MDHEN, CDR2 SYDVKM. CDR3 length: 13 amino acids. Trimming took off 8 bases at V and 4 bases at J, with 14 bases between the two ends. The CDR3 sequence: CASREWRGETQYF. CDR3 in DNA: TGTGCCAGCCGAGAATGGCGGGGAGAGACCCAGTACTTC.

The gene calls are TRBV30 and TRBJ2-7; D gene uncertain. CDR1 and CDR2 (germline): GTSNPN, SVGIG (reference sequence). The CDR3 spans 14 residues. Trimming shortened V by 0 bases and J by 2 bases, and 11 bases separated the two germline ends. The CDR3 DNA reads TGTGCCTGGAGTGTTGGCGGCTCGACCTACGAGCAGTACTTC. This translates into CAWSVGGSTYEQYF. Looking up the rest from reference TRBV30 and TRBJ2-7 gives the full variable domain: SQTIHQWPATLVQPVGSPLSLECTVEGTSNPNLYWYRQAAGRGLQLLFYSVGIGQISSEVPQNLSASRPQDRQFILSSKKLLLSDSGFYLCAWSVGGSTYEQYFGPGTRLTVT.

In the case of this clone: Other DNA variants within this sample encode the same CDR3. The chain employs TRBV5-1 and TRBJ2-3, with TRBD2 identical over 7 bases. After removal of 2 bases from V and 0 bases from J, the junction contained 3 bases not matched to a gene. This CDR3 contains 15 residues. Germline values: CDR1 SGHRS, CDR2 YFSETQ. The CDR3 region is CASSLSGASTDTQYF. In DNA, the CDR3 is TGCGCCAGCAGCTTAAGCGGGGCCAGCACAGATACGCAGTATTTT.

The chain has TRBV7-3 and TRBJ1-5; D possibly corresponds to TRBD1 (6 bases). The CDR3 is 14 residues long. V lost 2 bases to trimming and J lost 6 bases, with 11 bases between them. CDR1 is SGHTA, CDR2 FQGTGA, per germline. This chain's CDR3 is CASSLVGGGQPQHF. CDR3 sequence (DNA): TGTGCCAGCAGCTTAGTGGGGGGCGGTCAGCCCCAGCATTTT.

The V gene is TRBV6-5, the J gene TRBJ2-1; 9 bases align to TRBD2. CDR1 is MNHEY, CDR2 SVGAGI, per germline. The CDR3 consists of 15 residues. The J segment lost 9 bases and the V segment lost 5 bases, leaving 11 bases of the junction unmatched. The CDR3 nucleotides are TGTGCCAGCAGTCGAACTAGCGGGTTAGACAGTGAGCAGTTCTTC. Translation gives CASSRTSGLDSEQFF.

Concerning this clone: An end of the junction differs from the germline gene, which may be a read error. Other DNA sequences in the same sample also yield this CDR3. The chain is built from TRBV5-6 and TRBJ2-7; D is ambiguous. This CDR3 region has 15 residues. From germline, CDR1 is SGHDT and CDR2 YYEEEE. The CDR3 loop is CASSYRTERPYEQYF. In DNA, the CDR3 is TGTGCTAGCAGCTACCGGACGGAGCGACCCTACGAGCAGTACTTC.

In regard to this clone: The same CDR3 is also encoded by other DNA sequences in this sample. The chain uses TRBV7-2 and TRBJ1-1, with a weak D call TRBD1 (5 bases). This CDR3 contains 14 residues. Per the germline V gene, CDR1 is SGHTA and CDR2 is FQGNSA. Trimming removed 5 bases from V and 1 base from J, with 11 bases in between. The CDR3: CASSPGAANTEAFF. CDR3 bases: TGTGCCAGCAGCCCCGGGGCAGCGAACACTGAAGCTTTCTTT.